The subject of this entry is one TCR beta chain. Its specificity is not known. The length of the CDR3 is 15 residues. V shed 1 base and J shed 6 bases, with 13 bases lying between them. Germline V CDR1 and CDR2: SGHAT, FQNNGV. TCR beta VDJ and CDR3 profiling used genomic DNA as template. TCRdb redid the calling of the reads with MiXCR, one entry per CDR3 protein. The sample lists a few hundred thousand distinct CDR3 sequences, around 60% occurring once. The data were taken from a study of CD8+CD57+ T cells in acquired aplastic anemia. Whole-study context: DNA from sorted CD4+ and CD8+ cells averaged around 3.2 ug. CD4+ cell libraries from healthy donors averaged about 10.8 million reads.

Study observations and caveats: Patients had roughly 31 CD8+ CDR3 sequences in common with controls (the shared set). Simpson's diversity of CD8+ cells was not significantly different in patients compared with controls.

Sequencing was done on a sample of sorted CD4+, CD8+, or CD8+CD57+ T cells (not recorded which) from PBMCs. This clonotype was sampled from a human donor in good health. V usage is TRBV11-2 and J usage is TRBJ2-1; D gene ambiguous. The CDR3 here is CASSLAWPDSNEQFF. CDR3 coding DNA: TGTGCCAGCAGCTTAGCGTGGCCCGATTCCAATGAGCAGTTCTTC.